These 15 T cell receptor beta chains originate from one sample sequenced in a study of T cell changes during pregnancy in multiple sclerosis. TCRdb's copy holds only in-frame clones and misses some; the assay was immunoSEQ multiplex PCR. The sample holds just under 65,000 clones, 96% seen once. Sequencing was performed on CD8+ T cells from peripheral blood mononuclear cells, taken after pregnancy. Source of these receptors: a female donor with multiple sclerosis, enrolled in a pregnancy study.

V and J are TRBV27 and TRBJ2-3; 8 nucleotides match TRBD1. V dropped 8 bases and J dropped 2; count of bases not matched to a gene: 9. The CDR3 runs to 15 residues. The V gene's germline CDR1 is MNHEY and CDR2 SMNVEV (reference sequence). CDR3 residues: CASRTDRAYTDTQYF. CDR3 DNA: TGTGCCAGCCGAACGGACAGGGCCTACACAGATACGCAGTATTTT.

The chain is built from TRBV5-8 and TRBJ2-7, with 8 bases aligning to TRBD1. Germline loops: CDR1 SGHTS, CDR2 YDEGEE. This CDR3 has 15 residues. The V segment lost 2 bases and the J segment 5 bases; nucleotides outside the gene matches: 9. For the CDR3, the DNA is TGTGCCAGCAGCTTCGGCAGGGGGCGCGTCCACGAGCAGTACTTC. It encodes CASSFGRGRVHEQYF.

The chain combines TRBV13 with TRBJ2-7; TRBD2 might be the D (5 bases). Germline values: CDR1 PRHDT, CDR2 FYEKMQ (reference sequence). The CDR3 is 16 residues long. V was shortened by 3 bases and J by 3 bases, with 18 bases between the two germline ends. The CDR3 DNA follows: TGTGCCAGCAGCTTTTCGGACCGAGGGCAGTACTACGAGCAGTACTTC. Its translation: CASSFSDRGQYYEQYF.

The chain links TRBV4-3 to TRBJ2-7, with 12 bases matching TRBD1. The CDR3 consists of 15 residues. Losses at the gene ends were 5 bases for V and 7 bases for J; bases not matched to a gene: 9. The germline V gene has CDR1 LGHNA and CDR2 YSLEER. CDR3 in amino acids: CASSYSGQGAGEQYF. The CDR3 bases are TGCGCCAGCAGCTACTCGGGACAGGGGGCTGGAGAGCAGTACTTC.

This chain connects TRBV13 to TRBJ2-7; D is perhaps TRBD1 (6 bases). Trimming removed 5 bases from V and 0 bases from J, with 11 bases in between. The CDR3 loop spans 14 amino acids. The germline gives CDR1 PRHDT, CDR2 FYEKMQ (reference sequence). CDR3 in DNA: TGTGCCAGCAGCACCCTGACAGGCTCCTACGAGCAGTACTTC. As protein: CASSTLTGSYEQYF.

This clone was observed once. J is TRBJ2-7 and V is TRBV7-2; 9 bases fit TRBD1. J gave up 5 bases and V 2 bases, and 16 bases lay outside the gene matches. This CDR3 comprises 18 residues. The germline gives CDR1 SGHTA, CDR2 FQGNSA. The CDR3 reads CASSLPQQNRGPTDEQYF. The CDR3 coding sequence is TGTGCCAGCAGCTTACCCCAGCAAAACAGGGGGCCCACGGACGAGCAGTACTTC.

V is TRBV9 and J is TRBJ2-5, with 7 nucleotides matching TRBD2. V shed 4 bases, J shed 0 bases, and the junction held 9 bases outside the gene matches. The germline CDR1 and CDR2 sequences are SGDLS and YYNGEE. There are 16 residues in the CDR3. CDR3 protein: CASSFQGLPYQETQYF. DNA of the CDR3: TGTGCCAGCAGCTTCCAGGGACTACCGTACCAAGAGACCCAGTACTTC.

The rearrangement uses TRBV4-2 and TRBJ1-4, with D perhaps matching TRBD1 (5 bases). Germline values: CDR1 LGHNA, CDR2 YNFKEQ. Trimming removed 1 base from V and 6 bases from J, with 6 bases in between. This CDR3 contains 13 residues. The CDR3 is CASSQGGDEKLFF. CDR3 sequence (DNA): TGTGCCAGCAGCCAAGGGGGGGATGAAAAACTGTTTTTT.

The chain joins TRBV11-1 to TRBJ1-1; the D is unclear. The CDR3 is 12 residues long. Looked up from germline, CDR1 is SGHAT and CDR2 is FQDESV (reference sequence). The ends were cut back, 5 bases at V and 11 bases at J, with 15 bases in the middle. Written as DNA, the CDR3 is TGTGCCAGCAGCCCGCTCTCCTCCTACGCTTTCTTT. Translating it yields CASSPLSSYAFF.

This chain connects TRBV30 to TRBJ1-2, with D perhaps TRBD1 (5 bases). Looked up from germline, CDR1 is GTSNPN and CDR2 is SVGIG (reference sequence). The CDR3 consists of 14 residues. With 2 bases removed from V and 10 bases from J, the gap between germline ends came to 20 bases. In DNA, the CDR3 is TGTGCCTGGAGTTCCACGGGGGTCCTGTCTCCCTACACCTTC. It codes for CAWSSTGVLSPYTF.

The chain combines TRBV5-4 with TRBJ2-7, with 15 bases matching TRBD2. The CDR3 totals 17 residues. Germline V gene sequence: CDR1 SGHNT, CDR2 YYREEE (reference sequence). Trimming at V came to 0 bases and at J to 2 bases, leaving 3 bases not matched to a gene. DNA of the CDR3: TGTGCCAGCAGCTTGGAGGGACTAGCGGGAGGAACCTACGAGCAGTACTTC. Protein sequence: CASSLEGLAGGTYEQYF.

The chain carries TRBV7-9 and TRBJ1-4, with 7 bases that match TRBD1. Germline trimming cut 5 bases from V and 4 bases from J; bases unmatched to any gene: 7. The CDR3 is made up of 15 amino acids. Germline loops: CDR1 SEHNR, CDR2 FQNEAQ (reference sequence). CDR3 sequence (DNA): TGTGCCAGCAGCCCCCCGGGACAGCGTAATGAAAAACTGTTTTTT. Protein sequence: CASSPPGQRNEKLFF.

This chain uses TRBV11-3 with TRBJ2-3; TRBD2 aligns across 9 bases. V gave up 4 bases and J gave up 2 bases; unmatched junction bases: 1. Germline V gives CDR1 SGHNT, CDR2 YENEEA. CDR3 size: 14 residues. The CDR3 coding sequence is TGTGCCAGCAGCTCTAGCGGGACCACAGATACGCAGTATTTT. Its protein is CASSSSGTTDTQYF. Together with reference TRBV11-3 and TRBJ2-3, the CDR3 gives the full variable domain: EAGVVQSPRYKIIEKKQPVAFWCNPISGHNTLYWYLQNLGQGPELLIRYENEEAVDDSQLPKDRFSAERLKGVDSTLKIQPAELGDSAVYLCASSSSGTTDTQYFGPGTRLTVL.

The chain joins TRBV7-9 to TRBJ2-5, with D tentatively TRBD1 (5 bases). Between the trimmed V and J ends, which lost 5 bases and 7 bases, there was a span of 17 bases. CDR1 is SEHNR, CDR2 FQNEAQ, per germline (reference sequence). The CDR3 is 14 amino acids. CDR3 protein: CASSPRGFHGTQYF. CDR3 nucleotides: TGTGCCAGCAGCCCTAGGGGCTTCCATGGGACCCAGTACTTC.

The chain is built from TRBV5-1 and TRBJ2-7, with D unclear. The germline V gene encodes CDR1 SGHRS and CDR2 YFSETQ. The CDR3 covers 17 residues. V lost 0 bases, J lost 0 bases, and 16 bases lay in between. CDR3 sequence reads: CASSLALKAESSYEQYF. DNA of the CDR3: TGCGCCAGCAGCTTGGCTCTGAAAGCCGAGAGCTCCTACGAGCAGTACTTC. Combining the CDR3 with reference TRBV5-1 and TRBJ2-7 gives the whole variable domain KAGVTQTPRYLIKTRGQQVTLSCSPISGHRSVSWYQQTPGQGLQFLFEYFSETQRNKGNFPGRFSGRQFSNSRSEMNVSTLELGDSALYLCASSLALKAESSYEQYFGPGTRLTVT.